This T cell receptor beta chain was captured by sequencing in a study of T-cell memory formation after mild COVID-19. Points on this clonotype: What it binds is not known.

CDR1 and CDR2 (germline): MNHEY, SVGEGT. This CDR3 has 14 amino acids. Losses at the gene ends were 6 bases for V and 2 bases for J; bases not matched to a gene: 1. TCRdb re-called the 5' RACE reads through MiXCR, storing one row per CDR3 protein. The sample has about 410,000 distinct CDR3 sequences, roughly 18% seen once; the top ten hold 20% to 25%. General study results and limits: A balance of CD4 and CD8 characterized clones contracting day 15 to 85, whereas later expanders leaned CD4+. Contracting CD4+ clones lay largely in CM and EM, with CD8+ ones residing in EMRA. Some responding clones appeared in pre-infection memory, suggesting cross-reactive memory joined.

Sequenced sample: PBMCs or a T cell subset sorted from them (not recorded which). The sequence was collected from a man between 18 and 35 years old who had mild COVID-19 (a few samples of this study predate the infection). Cell type and time point are not known. The chain couples TRBV6-2 or TRBV6-3 to TRBJ2-6; 7 bases match TRBD1. CDR3 sequence reads: CASRGTAGANVLTF. CDR3 coding DNA: TGTGCCAGCAGGGGGACAGCTGGGGCCAACGTCCTGACTTTC.